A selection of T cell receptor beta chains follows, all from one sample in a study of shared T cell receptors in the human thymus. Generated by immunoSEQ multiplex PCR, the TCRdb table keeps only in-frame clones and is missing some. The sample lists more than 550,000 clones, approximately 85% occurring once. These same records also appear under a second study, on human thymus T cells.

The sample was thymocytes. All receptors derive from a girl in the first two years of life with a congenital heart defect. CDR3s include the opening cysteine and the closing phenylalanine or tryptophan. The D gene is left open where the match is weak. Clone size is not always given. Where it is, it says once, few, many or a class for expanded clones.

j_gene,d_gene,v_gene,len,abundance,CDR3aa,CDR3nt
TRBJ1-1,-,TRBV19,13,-,CASSINMNTEAFF,TGTGCCAGTAGTATTAACATGAACACTGAAGCTTTCTTT
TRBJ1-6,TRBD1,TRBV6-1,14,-,CASSGTGVNSPLHF,TGTGCCAGCAGTGGGACAGGGGTTAATTCACCCCTCCACTTT
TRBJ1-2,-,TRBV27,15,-,CASRSRIGANYGYTF,TGTGCCAGCAGGTCCCGAATCGGGGCTAACTATGGCTACACCTTC
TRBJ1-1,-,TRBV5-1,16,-,CASSSCREGKDTEAFF,TGCGCCAGCAGCTCGTGCAGGGAAGGTAAGGACACTGAAGCTTTCTTT
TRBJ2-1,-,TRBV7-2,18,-,CASSLFLSTRGSYNEQFF,TGTGCCAGCAGCTTATTCCTGAGCACTCGGGGCTCCTACAATGAGCAGTTCTTC
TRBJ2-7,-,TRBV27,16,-,CASSRGKSSLLYEQYF,TGTGCCAGCAGTAGGGGAAAATCCTCTCTACTCTACGAGCAGTACTTC
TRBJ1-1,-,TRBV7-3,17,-,CASSVGSETGRNTEAFF,TGTGCCAGCAGCGTGGGGTCAGAGACAGGCCGGAACACTGAAGCTTTCTTT
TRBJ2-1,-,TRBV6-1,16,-,CASSEKGGSSYNEQFF,TGTGCCAGCAGTGAGAAGGGAGGTAGCTCCTACAATGAGCAGTTCTTC
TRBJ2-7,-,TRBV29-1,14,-,CSTRERGRLDEQYF,TGCAGCACCCGCGAGAGAGGGCGGCTCGACGAGCAGTACTTC
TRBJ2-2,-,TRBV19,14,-,CASSPGVNTGELFF,TGTGCCAGCTCGCCGGGGGTGAACACCGGGGAGCTGTTTTTT
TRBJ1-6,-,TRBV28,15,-,CASSLWPLANSPLHF,TGTGCCAGCAGTTTATGGCCCCTAGCAAATTCACCCCTCCACTTT
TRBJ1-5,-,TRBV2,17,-,CASSDRGSGVGNQPQHF,TGTGCCAGCAGTGATCGAGGGTCGGGGGTCGGCAATCAGCCCCAGCATTTT
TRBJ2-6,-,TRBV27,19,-,CASSSIEPAITSGANVLTF,TGTGCCAGCAGTTCCATTGAACCCGCGATAACCTCTGGGGCCAACGTCCTGACTTTC
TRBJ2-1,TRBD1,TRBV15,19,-,CATSRPTTRQGAARNEQFF,TGTGCCACCAGCAGACCGACGACCCGACAGGGGGCGGCTAGGAATGAGCAGTTCTTC
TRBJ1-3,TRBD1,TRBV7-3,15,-,CASSMTGNSGNTIYF,TGTGCCAGCAGCATGACAGGGAACTCTGGAAACACCATATATTTT
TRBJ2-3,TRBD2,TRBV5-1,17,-,CASSSRTSGGTRDTQYF,TGCGCCAGCAGCTCTAGGACTAGCGGGGGGACCCGGGATACGCAGTATTTT
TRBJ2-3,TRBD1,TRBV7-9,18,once,CASSFRGRTGSRADTQYF,TGTGCCAGCAGCTTCCGGGGCCGGACAGGGTCTCGCGCAGATACGCAGTATTTT
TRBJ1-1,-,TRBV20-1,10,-,CSARFGEAFF,TGCAGTGCTAGGTTCGGGGAAGCTTTCTTT
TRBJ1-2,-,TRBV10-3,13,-,CAISEDRLYGYTF,TGTGCCATCAGTGAAGACAGGCTGTATGGCTACACCTTC
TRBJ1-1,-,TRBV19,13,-,CASSIGSRGGAFF,TGTGCCAGTAGTATAGGCAGTCGGGGTGGAGCTTTCTTT
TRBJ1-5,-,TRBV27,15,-,CASRRDSYSNQPQHF,TGTGCCAGCAGACGTGACAGTTATAGCAATCAGCCCCAGCATTTT
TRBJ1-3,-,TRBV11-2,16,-,CASSPRRGGWGNTIYF,TGTGCCAGCAGCCCCCGGCGTGGGGGCTGGGGAAACACCATATATTTT
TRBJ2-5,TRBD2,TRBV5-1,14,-,CASSLAGIGETQYF,TGCGCCAGCAGCCTAGCGGGGATAGGAGAGACCCAGTACTTC
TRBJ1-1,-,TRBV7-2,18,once,CASTRGGRGRSSNTEAFF,TGTGCCAGCACCCGAGGGGGTAGGGGACGATCATCGAACACTGAAGCTTTCTTT
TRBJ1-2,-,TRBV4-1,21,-,CASSQELSDSHSAPTSNGYTF,TGCGCCAGCAGCCAAGAATTGAGTGACTCCCACTCGGCCCCTACCTCTAACGGCTACACCTTC
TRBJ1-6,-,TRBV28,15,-,CASSLGGDGNSPLHF,TGTGCCAGCAGTTTAGGGGGGGACGGTAATTCACCCCTCCACTTT
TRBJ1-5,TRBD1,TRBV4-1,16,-,CASSQRGQGANQPQHF,TGCGCCAGCAGCCAAAGGGGACAGGGGGCCAATCAGCCCCAGCATTTT
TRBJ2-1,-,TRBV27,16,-,CASSPWGGANYNEQFF,TGTGCCAGCAGTCCCTGGGGGGGGGCGAACTACAATGAGCAGTTCTTC
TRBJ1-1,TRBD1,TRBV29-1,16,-,CSVEDRTGVPNTEAFF,TGCAGCGTTGAAGATCGGACAGGGGTACCGAACACTGAAGCTTTCTTT
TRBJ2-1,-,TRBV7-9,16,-,CASSLGPVGIFNEQFF,TGTGCCAGCAGCTTAGGGCCCGTCGGGATTTTTAATGAGCAGTTCTTC
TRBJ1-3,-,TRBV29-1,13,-,CSVEGQDGNTIYF,TGCAGCGTTGAAGGGCAGGATGGAAACACCATATATTTT
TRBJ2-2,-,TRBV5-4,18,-,CASSLLCFEDSNTGELFF,TGTGCCAGCAGCTTGCTTTGTTTCGAGGATTCGAACACCGGGGAGCTGTTTTTT
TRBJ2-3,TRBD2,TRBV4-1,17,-,CASSQDRERLAGDTQYF,TGCGCCAGCAGCCAAGACCGCGAGCGGCTAGCGGGAGATACGCAGTATTTT
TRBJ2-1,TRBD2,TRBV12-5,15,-,CASGLILAGRNEQFF,TGTGCTAGTGGCTTGATATTAGCGGGGAGGAATGAGCAGTTCTTC
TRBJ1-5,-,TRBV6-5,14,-,CASSYCRLNQPQHF,TGTGCCAGCAGTTATTGTAGACTCAATCAGCCCCAGCATTTT
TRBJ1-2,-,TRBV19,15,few,CASSIVAGGWNGYTF,TGTGCCAGTAGTATAGTGGCGGGGGGATGGAACGGCTACACCTTC
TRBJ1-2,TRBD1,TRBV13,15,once,CASSPRTGQNYGYTF,TGTGCCAGCAGCCCCAGGACAGGGCAAAACTATGGCTACACCTTC
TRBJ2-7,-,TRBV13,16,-,CASSLGQDREGQEQYF,TGTGCCAGCAGCTTAGGCCAGGACAGGGAGGGACAGGAGCAGTACTTC
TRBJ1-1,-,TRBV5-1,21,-,CASSLVSNWVDGLRRDTEAFF,TGCGCCAGCAGCTTGGTCTCGAATTGGGTGGACGGCCTCAGGAGGGACACTGAAGCTTTCTTT
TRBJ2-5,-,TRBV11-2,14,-,CASSLRDPKETQYF,TGTGCCAGCAGCTTACGAGATCCGAAAGAGACCCAGTACTTC
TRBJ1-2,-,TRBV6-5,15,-,CASSYSETPNYGYTF,TGTGCCAGCAGTTACTCTGAGACTCCTAACTATGGCTACACCTTC
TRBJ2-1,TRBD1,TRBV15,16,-,CATSHDRGSSYNEQFF,TGTGCCACCAGCCACGACAGGGGAAGCTCCTACAATGAGCAGTTCTTC
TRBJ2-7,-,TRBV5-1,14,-,CASSLGQGHYEQYF,TGCGCCAGCAGCTTGGGCCAGGGCCACTACGAGCAGTACTTC
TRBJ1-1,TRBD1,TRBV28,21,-,CASSWGQDKHWVFKRDPEAFF,TGTGCCAGCAGTTGGGGACAGGACAAACACTGGGTGTTTAAGAGGGATCCTGAAGCTTTCTTT
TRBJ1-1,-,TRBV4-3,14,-,CASSEASSAPEAFF,TGCGCCAGCAGCGAGGCCTCCTCGGCACCTGAAGCTTTCTTT
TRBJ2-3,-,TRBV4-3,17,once,CASSQVVPRFSTDTQYF,TGCGCCAGCAGCCAAGTAGTCCCCAGGTTTAGCACAGATACGCAGTATTTT
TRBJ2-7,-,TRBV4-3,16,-,CASSQGGPTPYSEQYF,TGCGCCAGCAGCCAAGGGGGGCCTACACCCTACTCCGAGCAGTACTTC
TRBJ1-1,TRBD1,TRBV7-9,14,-,CASVNRGEVRGAFF,TGTGCCAGCGTAAACAGGGGCGAGGTCCGGGGAGCTTTCTTT
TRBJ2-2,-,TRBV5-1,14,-,CASSDSYCTGELFF,TGCGCCAGCAGCGACAGTTACTGCACCGGGGAGCTGTTTTTT
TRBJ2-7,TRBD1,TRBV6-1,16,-,CASSEVGFGTGAEQYF,TGTGCCAGCAGTGAAGTGGGTTTCGGGACAGGGGCCGAGCAGTACTTC
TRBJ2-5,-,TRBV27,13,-,CASSLAEQETQYF,TGTGCCAGCAGTTTAGCGGAACAAGAGACCCAGTACTTC
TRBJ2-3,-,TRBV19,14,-,CASSTRRRADTQYF,TGTGCCAGTAGTACCCGTCGGCGGGCAGATACGCAGTATTTT
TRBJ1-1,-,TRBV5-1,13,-,CASSLGAPTGAFF,TGCGCCAGCAGCTTGGGGGCCCCCACAGGAGCTTTCTTT
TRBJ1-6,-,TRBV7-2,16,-,CASSPRPGKVNSPLHF,TGTGCCAGCAGCCCCAGACCCGGGAAGGTTAATTCACCCCTCCACTTT
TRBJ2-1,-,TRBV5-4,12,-,CASSLGWSEQFF,TGTGCCAGCAGCTTAGGATGGAGTGAGCAGTTCTTC
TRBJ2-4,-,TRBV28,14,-,CASSLGLEPDIQYF,TGTGCCAGCAGTTTGGGTCTAGAGCCTGACATTCAGTACTTC
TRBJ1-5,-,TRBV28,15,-,CASSLWDSSNQPQHF,TGTGCCAGCAGTTTATGGGACAGTAGCAATCAGCCCCAGCATTTT
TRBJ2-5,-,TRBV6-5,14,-,CASSERGRGETQYF,TGTGCCAGCAGTGAACGGGGCAGGGGAGAGACCCAGTACTTC
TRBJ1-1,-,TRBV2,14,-,CASTRTEKNTEAFF,TGTGCCAGCACCCGTACAGAGAAGAACACTGAAGCTTTCTTT